Listed below are T cell receptor beta chains from one sample, sequenced in a study of T-cell reconstitution after alpha-beta-depleted transplantation in children. A single record per CDR3 protein comes from TCRdb applying MiXCR to the PCR reads. The table includes fewer than 1 million distinct CDR3 sequences, roughly 15% detected once. The specimen was PBMCs, mostly from graft donor cells, collected 360 days after TCRalphabeta/CD19-depleted stem cell transplant. The source is a male patient aged 10 to 17 who had a stem cell transplant for acute lymphoblastic leukemia, so the T cells may come from the graft donor. CDR3s include the opening cysteine and the closing phenylalanine or tryptophan. The order of the fields is J gene, clone size, V gene, D gene, CDR3 length, CDR3 protein, CDR3 DNA. A D gene is named only where the DNA matches it firmly. Some rows have no size entry. The others give once, few or many, or a class for an expanded clone.

>TRBJ2-1|once|TRBV12-1|.|17
CASSFPPGTSGSYEQFF
TGTGCCAGCAGCTTTCCCCCCGGGACTAGCGGGAGCTATGAGCAGTTCTTC
>TRBJ1-4|once|TRBV5-1|TRBD1|16
CASSGRGDPTNEKLFF
TGCGCCAGCAGCGGCAGGGGGGATCCAACTAATGAAAAACTGTTTTTT
>TRBJ2-7|many|TRBV29-1|.|13
CSVRQPISYEQYF
TGCAGCGTTCGTCAGCCAATATCCTACGAGCAGTACTTC
>TRBJ2-1|few|TRBV20-1|TRBD2|16
CSQGLAGFSSYNEQFF
TGCAGTCAGGGACTAGCGGGATTCAGCTCCTACAATGAGCAGTTCTTC
>TRBJ2-7|.|TRBV12-3/TRBV12-4|.|14
CASSSREQGYEQYF
TGTGCCAGCAGCAGCAGGGAGCAGGGCTACGAGCAGTACTTC
>TRBJ2-6|few|TRBV6-1|.|17
CASSEWAASSGANVLTF
TGTGCCAGCAGTGAATGGGCCGCCAGCTCTGGGGCCAACGTCCTGACTTTC
>TRBJ2-7|.|TRBV12-5|TRBD2|18
CASGSILAGGPPGNEQYF
TGTGCTAGTGGTTCCATCCTAGCGGGAGGGCCCCCGGGTAACGAGCAGTACTTC
>TRBJ2-7|many|TRBV18|TRBD1|13
CASSQDRGDEQYF
TGTGCCAGCTCACAGGACAGGGGAGACGAGCAGTACTTC
>TRBJ2-5|few|TRBV10-3|TRBD2|16
CAISEWGPSGRETQYF
TGTGCCATCAGTGAGTGGGGTCCTAGCGGGAGAGAGACCCAGTACTTC
>TRBJ2-7|.|TRBV2|TRBD2|15
CASSEVTSAGYEQYF
TGTGCCAGCAGTGAAGTTACTAGCGCGGGCTACGAGCAGTACTTC
>TRBJ2-1|.|TRBV24-1|.|16
CATSDQAPGLAAEQFF
TGTGCCACCAGTGATCAGGCCCCGGGTCTAGCAGCGGAGCAGTTCTTC
>TRBJ2-6|.|TRBV11-2|.|18
CASSLDYGTGSGANVLTF
TGTGCCAGCAGCTTAGATTATGGGACTGGTTCTGGGGCCAACGTCCTGACTTTC
>TRBJ2-2|once|TRBV7-7|TRBD1|16
CASSDSGQGPTGELFF
TGTGCCAGCAGCGACTCCGGACAGGGTCCCACCGGGGAGCTGTTTTTT
>TRBJ2-5|few|TRBV18|TRBD1|18
CASSPPRQGATLGETQYF
TGTGCCAGCTCACCACCGCGACAGGGGGCGACATTAGGGGAGACCCAGTACTTC
>TRBJ2-7|.|TRBV6-5|.|14
CASSYNDRTYEQYF
TGTGCCAGCAGTTACAACGACCGAACCTACGAGCAGTACTTC
>TRBJ2-3|once|TRBV2|.|15
CASSQRPPYTDTQYF
TGTGCCAGCAGCCAGCGCCCCCCCTACACAGATACGCAGTATTTT